This TCR beta chain emerged from a study of molecular identifiers for immune sequencing clone quantification. Naive CD8 T cells, phenotype CD8+CD4-CCR7+CD45RA+, were sorted. Previously described methods and listed TCR primers produced bulk TCR libraries. TCRdb reprocessed the PCR reads via MiXCR and lists one record per CDR3 protein. The sample carries roughly 93,000 distinct CDR3 sequences, around a quarter recorded once. With 0 bases clipped from V and 3 bases from J, the junction kept 10 bases outside the gene matches. Looked up from germline, CDR1 is MGHRA and CDR2 is YSYEKL. The CDR3 extends over 17 amino acids.

This TCR came from a human donor in good health. Some libraries in this study had Jurkat cell RNA spiked in. This rearrangement joins TRBV4-1 to TRBJ2-7; TRBD2 agrees at 8 bases. Input material: naive CD8+ T cells from blood, with Jurkat cell RNA spiked in. The subset here: FACS-sorted CD8+CD4-CCR7+CD45RA+ naive T cells. The CDR3, as DNA: TGCGCCAGCAGCCAAGATTATGCGGGGGGATCTATCTACGAGCAGTACTTC. Encoded protein: CASSQDYAGGSIYEQYF.